The rows below give T cell receptor beta chains drawn from one sample of a study of cytomegalovirus exposure and HLA in healthy donors. Sequenced by immunoSEQ multiplex PCR; TCRdb stores in-frame clones only, minus some. Here the sample spans some 67,000 clones, over 70% being singletons. Input material: PBMCs. All receptors come from a man aged 55 to 70 in good health and CMV-seropositive. Each CDR3 is given without its conserved first and last residue. The order of the fields is V gene, J gene, CDR3 length, CDR3 protein.

TRBV12-5	TRBJ2-1	13	ASGLGLAGGTEQF
TRBV13	TRBJ2-7	12	ASSSKGGDHEQY
TRBV5-1	TRBJ2-1	14	ASSLVGPGAYNEQF
TRBV25-1	TRBJ2-1	15	ASSDHSGTVNLPRQF
TRBV7-2	TRBJ1-2	12	ASSPGTGNYVYT
TRBV4-1	TRBJ1-2	11	ASSQARQGGYT
TRBV5-4	TRBJ2-1	9	ASSSRNEQF
TRBV7-6	TRBJ2-1	15	ASSSRTSGKGWNEQF
TRBV6-1	TRBJ2-1	12	ASSDSGEMDEQF
TRBV4-1	TRBJ1-4	12	ASSSRGGDEKLF
TRBV2	TRBJ2-6	16	ASRTPGQGAAGANVLT
TRBV5-6	TRBJ2-7	12	ASSPSPGRYEQY
TRBV23-1	TRBJ1-6	16	ASSQSEDRSIYNSPLH
TRBV7-9	TRBJ1-1	13	ASSLGGGANTEAF
TRBV29-1	TRBJ1-2	9	SVSFNYGYT
TRBV2	TRBJ1-5	12	ASSRGQANQPQH
TRBV6-5	TRBJ1-2	12	ASSDWGTRSGYT
TRBV19	TRBJ1-2	13	ASSIGQGENYGYT
TRBV7-9	TRBJ2-7	9	ASRGTGEQY
TRBV6-1	.	12	ASSTGDRASEQY
TRBV6-5	TRBJ1-1	12	ASSERGRDTEAF
TRBV5-4	TRBJ2-5	13	ASSLEPEPQETQY
TRBV5-1	TRBJ2-3	12	ASSYRGSTDTQY
TRBV11-2	TRBJ1-1	9	ASSYYTEAF